A single sample is the source of the 4 T cell receptor beta chains below, sequenced in a study of T-cell reconstitution after alpha-beta-depleted transplantation in children. This sample's TCRbeta library carried unique molecular identifier barcodes. Via MiXCR, TCRdb re-called the PCR reads, giving one row per CDR3 protein. The profile covers hundreds of thousands of distinct CDR3 sequences, with over 15% appearing a single time and 1.1% taken by the ten largest. The sequenced sample was PBMCs from the stem cell graft donor, obtained from the stem cell graft. Source of these receptors: a human donor who donated a stem cell graft to a child with acute myeloid leukemia.

The chain couples TRBV6-5 to TRBJ2-2; D is possibly TRBD2 (5 bases). The CDR3 length is 15 residues. The germline V and J ends were trimmed by 2 bases and 6 bases, with 13 bases remaining between them. Germline CDR1 and CDR2: MNHEY and SVGAGI. CDR3 coding DNA: TGTGCCAGCAGTTACAGCCCGTGGGAGTCCGGGGAGCTGTTTTTT. Translation gives CASSYSPWESGELFF.

The genes are TRBV21-1 and TRBJ1-1. TRBV21-1 is classified as a pseudogene. The CDR3 spans 20 residues. CDR3 region: CASSKSAPHFPLQRGTEAFF. DNA of the CDR3: TGTGCCAGCAGCAAATCTGCCCCCCACTTCCCCCTCCAGCGTGGCACTGAAGCTTTCTTT.

The V and J genes are TRBV6-4 and TRBJ2-1; 10 bases are shared with TRBD1. The CDR3 is 15 residues long. CDR1 MRHNA and CDR2 SNTAGT come from the germline V gene. Germline trimming cut 2 bases from V and 4 bases from J; bases unmatched to any gene: 2. DNA for the CDR3: TGTGCCAGCAGTGACCCGGGACAGGGGTACAATGAGCAGTTCTTC. This encodes CASSDPGQGYNEQFF.

The gene calls are TRBV5-1 and TRBJ1-4; maybe TRBD1 (5 bases). The CDR3 length is 14 residues. Germline V gene data show CDR1 as SGHRS and CDR2 as YFSETQ. V dropped 4 bases and J dropped 6 bases, with 13 bases sitting between them. The CDR3 here is CASSRGGGDEKLFF. For the CDR3, the DNA is TGCGCCAGCAGCCGCGGCGGAGGGGATGAAAAACTGTTTTTT.